This T cell receptor beta chain was sequenced in a study of cytomegalovirus exposure and HLA in healthy donors. The data were produced by immunoSEQ multiplex PCR, yet TCRdb's version contains in-frame clones alone and is incomplete. The sample has more than 85,000 clones; 89% are singletons. Trimming stripped 5 bases from V and 1 base from J, with 23 bases between. Germline assignment: CDR1 MDHEN and CDR2 SYDVKM. CDR3 size: 18 residues. Material: PBMCs. The genes are TRBV28 and TRBJ1-2; D gene unclear. This receptor was obtained from a woman between 18 and 29 years old in good health and CMV-seronegative. CDR3 protein: CASSPALGRQSRNYGYTF. In nucleotides, the CDR3 is TGTGCCAGCAGTCCCGCCCTTGGGAGGCAATCCCGTAACTATGGCTACACCTTC.